The next 2 T cell receptor beta chains were all read from a single sample in a study of cytotoxic CD8 clonotypes in ibrutinib-treated CLL. The method was immunoSEQ multiplex PCR; TCRdb's version includes in-frame clones alone and lacks a portion of them. The table includes about 160,000 clones, approximately 84% detected once. The starting material was PBMCs, obtained after 24 months of ibrutinib treatment. The origin of the receptors is a human donor with chronic lymphocytic leukemia.

This clone has only a few counts. The V gene is TRBV30, the J gene TRBJ2-1; 12 positions agree with TRBD2. The J segment lost 8 bases and the V segment lost 1 base, leaving 6 bases of the junction unmatched. The CDR3 sequence is 15 residues long. Germline lookup yields CDR1 GTSNPN and CDR2 SVGIG (reference sequence). In DNA, the CDR3 is TGTGCCTGGAGTGCTCTAGCGGGAGGGTCGGATGAGCAGTTCTTC. Translation: CAWSALAGGSDEQFF. Using reference TRBV30 and TRBJ2-1 for the parts outside the CDR3, the full variable domain is SQTIHQWPATLVQPVGSPLSLECTVEGTSNPNLYWYRQAAGRGLQLLFYSVGIGQISSEVPQNLSASRPQDRQFILSSKKLLLSDSGFYLCAWSALAGGSDEQFFGPGTRLTVL.

The rearrangement joins TRBV18 to TRBJ1-6; 7 bases line up with TRBD1. The V segment lost 3 bases and the J segment 10 bases; nucleotides outside the gene matches: 3. In germline, CDR1 is KGHSH, CDR2 LQKENI. The CDR3 has 13 amino acids. The CDR3 loop reads CASSPGQDSPLHF. DNA for the CDR3: TGTGCCAGCTCACCCGGACAGGACTCACCCCTCCACTTT.